A single sample is the source of the 30 T cell receptor beta chains below, sequenced in a study of PD-L1 blockade in urothelial cancer. Generated by immunoSEQ multiplex PCR, the TCRdb table keeps only in-frame clones and is missing some. This table holds about 86,000 clones, 70% to 90% found once. Regarding time point: pretreatment peripheral blood. The specimen was PBMCs, collected around atezolizumab (anti-PD-L1) treatment. Receptor source: a man in his fifties or sixties with urothelial cancer.

The genes are TRBV4-1 and TRBJ2-3; a possible D gene is TRBD1 (5 bases). Trimming stripped 0 bases from V and 1 base from J, with 20 bases between. The CDR3 sequence is 19 residues long. Looked up from germline, CDR1 is MGHRA and CDR2 is YSYEKL. The CDR3 DNA reads as TGCGCCAGCAGCCAAGATCATAGGAATCGCAGGGTTCGCACAGATACGCAGTATTTT. It encodes CASSQDHRNRRVRTDTQYF.

The J gene is TRBJ2-1, the V gene TRBV5-6; 8 bases are a match to TRBD2. The CDR3 is made up of 16 amino acids. V dropped 4 bases and J dropped 13; count of bases not matched to a gene: 19. Germline CDR1 SGHDT, CDR2 YYEEEE. CDR3 loop: CASSVPGTRGRLLQFF. The DNA of the CDR3 is TGTGCCAGCAGCGTTCCAGGGACTAGAGGACGGTTACTCCAGTTCTTC.

V is TRBV9 and J is TRBJ1-1, with TRBD1 identical over 11 bases. There are 17 residues in the CDR3. Germline V gives CDR1 SGDLS, CDR2 YYNGEE. Losses at the gene ends were 3 bases for V and 9 bases for J; bases not matched to a gene: 16. DNA for the CDR3: TGTGCCAGCAGCGCCTCGCGGGACAGGGGGGAACGGACGCAAGCTTTCTTT. It yields the protein CASSASRDRGERTQAFF.

J is TRBJ2-5 and V is TRBV5-1; D unclear. The CDR3 loop spans 14 amino acids. Germline CDR1 reads SGHRS; CDR2 reads YFSETQ. V was shortened by 1 base and J by 1 base, with 8 bases between the two germline ends. CDR3 nucleotides: TGCGCCAGCAGCTTGTATCCAGGCCAAGAGACCCAGTACTTC. It is translated as CASSLYPGQETQYF.

J is TRBJ2-2 and V is TRBV18, with D perhaps matching TRBD1 (5 bases). This CDR3 comprises 15 residues. V lost 3 bases to trimming and J lost 3 bases, with 11 bases between them. CDR1 KGHSH and CDR2 LQKENI come from the germline V gene. As DNA, the CDR3 is TGTGCCAGCTCACCGGGCAGGGCGGACACCGGGGAGCTGTTTTTT. This codes for CASSPGRADTGELFF. Looking up the rest from reference TRBV18 and TRBJ2-2 gives the full variable domain: NAGVMQNPRHLVRRRGQEARLRCSPMKGHSHVYWYRQLPEEGLKFMVYLQKENIIDESGMPKERFSAEFPKEGPSILRIQQVVRGDSAAYFCASSPGRADTGELFFGEGSRLTVL.

The DNA for the CDR3 is TGCAGCGCCCTAAGGGGCGGGAGCGGTTACAATGAGCAGTTCTTC. This translates into CSALRGGSGYNEQFF. This sequence joins TRBV29-1 and TRBJ2-1; TRBD2 matches 7 bases. CDR1 SQVTM and CDR2 ANQGSEA come from the germline V gene. V lost 7 bases to trimming and J lost 4 bases; unmatched junction nucleotides: 13. The CDR3 loop spans 15 amino acids.

V gene TRBV2 combines with J gene TRBJ1-4, with 9 positions matching TRBD1. Germline V gene lookup returns CDR1 SNHLY and CDR2 FYNNEI. The ends lost 9 bases at V and 7 bases at J; junction bases unmatched: 6. The CDR3 is made up of 13 amino acids. This CDR3 is CASYRGPGEKLFF. For the CDR3, the DNA is TGTGCCAGTTACAGGGGGCCGGGTGAAAAACTGTTTTTT.

The chain combines TRBV11-3 with TRBJ2-5; 14 bases agree with TRBD2. V lost 4 bases to trimming and J lost 5 bases; unmatched junction nucleotides: 6. Germline V gene sequence: CDR1 SGHNT, CDR2 YENEEA. This CDR3 contains 16 residues. CDR3 sequence reads: CASSSGTSGGWETQYF. CDR3 nucleotides: TGTGCCAGCAGCTCCGGGACTAGCGGGGGTTGGGAGACCCAGTACTTC.

The J gene is TRBJ2-1, the V gene TRBV7-6; D perhaps matches TRBD2 (7 bases). V lost 1 base and J 2 bases, leaving 9 bases between the germline ends. The CDR3 covers 15 residues. CDR1 and CDR2 from the germline V gene are SGHVS and FNYEAQ. The DNA for the CDR3 is TGTGCCAGCAGCTTAGTCGGGGGGCCCTACAATGAGCAGTTCTTC. Its protein is CASSLVGGPYNEQFF.

The chain carries TRBV30 and TRBJ1-6, with TRBD1 as a possible D gene (5 bases). The CDR3 spans 14 residues. V dropped 1 base and J dropped 4 bases, with 8 bases sitting between them. The germline V gene encodes CDR1 GTSNPN and CDR2 SVGIG (reference sequence). The CDR3 reads CAWSGRGYNSPLHF. The DNA of the CDR3 is TGTGCCTGGAGTGGGCGGGGGTATAATTCACCCCTCCACTTT.

The V gene is TRBV9, the J gene TRBJ2-5; a weak D match, TRBD2 (6 bases). The DNA end lines up better with TRBJ2-7; the J call may be wrong. This CDR3 comprises 15 residues. Germline assignment: CDR1 SGDLS and CDR2 YYNGEE. Here the CDR3 DNA reads TGTGCCAGCAGCGTCTCCCCTGCGGGGCACTACGAGCAGTACTTC. This sequence encodes CASSVSPAGHYEQYF.

The chain uses TRBV30 and TRBJ2-1, with D possibly TRBD1 on 6 matching bases. This CDR3 contains 12 residues. Germline CDR1 reads GTSNPN; CDR2 reads SVGIG (reference sequence). Trimming removed 2 bases at V and 6 bases at J, with 8 bases between. The CDR3 sequence is CAWSRDINEQFF. The CDR3 DNA is TGTGCCTGGAGTAGGGACATCAATGAGCAGTTCTTC.

The chain has TRBV19 and TRBJ2-5, with 7 bases that match TRBD1. This CDR3 region has 12 residues. Trimming took 5 bases from V and 4 from J; bases not matched to a gene: 1. In germline, CDR1 is LNHDA, CDR2 SQIVND (reference sequence). As DNA, the CDR3 is TGTGCCAGTAGTTACAGGGGAGAGACCCAGTACTTC. Protein sequence: CASSYRGETQYF.

The rearrangement links TRBV9 to TRBJ1-3; possible D gene TRBD1, 6 bases. V gave up 3 bases and J gave up 1 base, with 14 bases separating them. The CDR3 is 16 residues long. Per the germline V gene, CDR1 is SGDLS and CDR2 is YYNGEE. The CDR3 DNA sequence: TGTGCCAGCAGCGCCGACAACAGGGCTTCTGGAAACACCATATATTTT. Protein product: CASSADNRASGNTIYF.

This chain connects TRBV27 to TRBJ1-1, with D uncertain. The V end lost 0 bases, the J end lost 4 bases, and 12 bases lay between the germline ends. CDR3 length: 15 amino acids. Germline V gene data show CDR1 as MNHEY and CDR2 as SMNVEV (reference sequence). CDR3 sequence: CASSLSPGWSTEAFF. CDR3 coding DNA: TGTGCCAGCAGTTTATCGCCCGGGTGGAGCACTGAAGCTTTCTTT.

The chain couples TRBV6-5 to TRBJ2-5, with D possibly being TRBD1 (5 bases). Between the trimmed V and J ends, which lost 4 bases and 5 bases, there was a span of 11 bases. The germline V gene has CDR1 MNHEY and CDR2 SVGAGI. CDR3 length: 13 residues. CDR3 residues: CASSSQGWETQYF. DNA for the CDR3: TGTGCCAGCAGTTCCCAGGGTTGGGAGACCCAGTACTTC.

This clone has just one count. The chain has TRBV7-2 and TRBJ2-5; D gene uncertain. The CDR3 is made up of 14 amino acids. The germline gives CDR1 SGHTA, CDR2 FQGNSA. V lost 5 bases and J lost 5, with 15 bases in between. CDR3: CASSPEVGKETQYF. The CDR3 DNA is TGTGCCAGCAGCCCAGAGGTGGGTAAGGAGACCCAGTACTTC.

In nucleotides, the CDR3 is TGTGCCAGCAGTCTGAGGACTAGCGGATTCTCCGAGCAGTACTTC. Protein: CASSLRTSGFSEQYF. The chain uses TRBV27 and TRBJ2-7, with TRBD2 matching 10 bases. Germline assignment: CDR1 MNHEY and CDR2 SMNVEV (reference sequence). With V trimmed by 5 bases and J by 6 bases, 10 bases remained unmatched. The CDR3 totals 15 residues.

The rearrangement joins TRBV5-1 to TRBJ2-3, with TRBD2 matching 8 bases. J gave up 0 bases and V 4 bases, and 4 bases lay outside the gene matches. There are 15 residues in the CDR3. CDR1 is SGHRS, CDR2 YFSETQ, per germline. CDR3 nucleotide sequence: TGCGCCAGCAGCGGGGCGGGGGGAAGCACAGATACGCAGTATTTT. It codes for CASSGAGGSTDTQYF. The variable domain in full, completed from reference TRBV5-1 and TRBJ2-3, reads KAGVTQTPRYLIKTRGQQVTLSCSPISGHRSVSWYQQTPGQGLQFLFEYFSETQRNKGNFPGRFSGRQFSNSRSEMNVSTLELGDSALYLCASSGAGGSTDTQYFGPGTRLTVL.

The rearrangement uses TRBV7-2 and TRBJ1-5; 8 bases map to TRBD1. J lost 7 bases, V lost 3 bases, and 8 bases had no gene match. CDR1 and CDR2 from the germline V gene are SGHTA and FQGNSA. This CDR3 region has 15 residues. CDR3 sequence (DNA): TGTGCCAGCAGCTTCGGGCAGGGGGCGGGACAGCCCCAGCATTTT. Translation: CASSFGQGAGQPQHF. The full variable domain, completed using reference TRBV7-2 and TRBJ1-5, is GAGVSQSPSNKVTEKGKDVELRCDPISGHTALYWYRQSLGQGLEFLIYFQGNSAPDKSGLPSDRFSAERTGGSVSTLTIQRTQQEDSAVYLCASSFGQGAGQPQHFGDGTRLSIL.

This sequence joins TRBV11-2 and TRBJ2-7; 11 nucleotides match TRBD2. V shed 1 base, J shed 6 bases, and the junction held 14 bases outside the gene matches. This CDR3 spans 18 amino acids. Per the germline V gene, CDR1 is SGHAT and CDR2 is FQNNGV. CDR3: CASSLGTGVAGGIGEQYF. CDR3 DNA: TGTGCCAGCAGCTTAGGCACGGGGGTAGCGGGAGGGATTGGCGAGCAGTACTTC.

This sequence joins TRBV12-5 and TRBJ1-5, with no clear D. Germline V gene sequence: CDR1 LGHNT, CDR2 FRNRAP. The CDR3 has 14 amino acids. V lost 3 bases, J lost 5 bases, and 11 bases lay in between. CDR3 sequence (DNA): TGTGCTAGTGGTTTCGGACGCGGGTATCAGCCCCAGCATTTT. Protein sequence: CASGFGRGYQPQHF. Filled out from reference TRBV12-5 and TRBJ1-5, the complete variable domain reads DARVTQTPRHKVTEMGQEVTMRCQPILGHNTVFWYRQTMMQGLELLAYFRNRAPLDDSGMPKDRFSAEMPDATLATLKIQPSEPRDSAVYFCASGFGRGYQPQHFGDGTRLSIL.

The chain carries TRBV11-3 and TRBJ2-1; 7 bases align to TRBD1. Germline loops: CDR1 SGHNT, CDR2 YENEEA. The CDR3 runs 15 residues. Trimming at V came to 5 bases and at J to 9 bases, leaving 13 bases not matched to a gene. CDR3 bases: TGTGCCAGCAGCCCTACGGGACAGTATGTTATTGAGCAGTTCTTC. Translating gives CASSPTGQYVIEQFF.

V and J are TRBV5-4 and TRBJ1-5; D gene uncertain. Trimming shortened V by 4 bases and J by 3 bases, and 11 bases separated the two germline ends. From germline, CDR1 is SGHNT and CDR2 YYREEE (reference sequence). This CDR3 has 14 residues. CDR3 loop: CASSLRGYNQPQHF. Written as DNA, the CDR3 is TGTGCCAGCAGCCTACGGGGATACAATCAGCCCCAGCATTTT.

The chain recombines TRBV5-1 with TRBJ2-5; D may be TRBD2 (7 bases). The germline V and J ends were trimmed by 4 bases and 2 bases, with 15 bases remaining between them. Germline CDR1 and CDR2: SGHRS and YFSETQ. The CDR3 length is 15 residues. The CDR3: CASSKDGGAQETQYF. CDR3 in DNA: TGCGCCAGCAGCAAGGATGGGGGGGCACAAGAGACCCAGTACTTC.

The rearrangement uses TRBV4-1 and TRBJ2-2, with TRBD1 identical over 10 bases. The CDR3 is 15 amino acids. After removal of 5 bases from V and 5 bases from J, the junction contained 5 bases not matched to a gene. Germline V gives CDR1 MGHRA, CDR2 YSYEKL. The CDR3 DNA follows: TGCGCCAGCAGCGAGGGGACAGGGGAGACCGGGGAGCTGTTTTTT. Translating it yields CASSEGTGETGELFF.

V usage is TRBV6-6 and J usage is TRBJ1-5; 9 bases agree with TRBD1. Trimming at V came to 2 bases and at J to 7 bases, leaving 9 bases not matched to a gene. This CDR3 has 16 amino acids. Per the germline V gene, CDR1 is MNHNY and CDR2 is SVGAGI (reference sequence). The CDR3 sequence: CASSYPRDRVGQPQHF. The CDR3, as DNA: TGTGCCAGCAGTTACCCTCGGGACAGGGTTGGCCAGCCCCAGCATTTT.

The chain recombines TRBV5-4 with TRBJ2-5; weak D call: TRBD1 (6 bases). This CDR3 comprises 16 residues. Germline values: CDR1 SGHNT, CDR2 YYREEE (reference sequence). The V end lost 5 bases, the J end lost 0 bases, and 17 bases lay between the germline ends. The CDR3 protein is CASSWAGTHNQETQYF. CDR3 DNA: TGTGCCAGCAGTTGGGCCGGGACACACAACCAAGAGACCCAGTACTTC.

The chain couples TRBV19 to TRBJ2-1, with 8 nucleotides matching TRBD1. Germline V gene lookup returns CDR1 LNHDA and CDR2 SQIVND (reference sequence). The CDR3 consists of 18 residues. With V trimmed by 5 bases and J by 2 bases, 14 bases remained unmatched. Here the CDR3 DNA reads TGTGCCAGTAGTTGGGTTACCGGGACAGGTTGGACCTACAATGAGCAGTTCTTC. The encoded protein is CASSWVTGTGWTYNEQFF.

This chain joins TRBV7-6 and TRBJ2-3, with TRBD1 matching over 7 bases. The V gene end was trimmed by 2 bases and the J gene end by 6 bases; junction bases not matched to a gene: 5. This CDR3 is built from 14 residues. CDR1 is SGHVS and CDR2 is FNYEAQ in the germline V gene. In DNA form, the CDR3 reads TGTGCCAGCAGCTTACTAACAGGGGAGGATACGCAGTATTTT. Encoded protein: CASSLLTGEDTQYF.